The TCR beta chain under discussion was sequenced for a study of blood T cells in healthy people across ages. V trimming: 11 bases; J trimming: 6 bases; junction bases outside the gene matches: 7. The CDR3 has 12 residues. This clonotype was seen more than once but under ten times. Antigen unknown. Total RNA was isolated from each sample in quantities of at least 5 micrograms. A second PCR, run for about 7 to 11 cycles, used a sample-barcoded 5' primer plus a J-beta primer mix. Each CDR3 protein is one row after TCRdb ran MiXCR on the 5' RACE reads. The sample holds more than 650,000 distinct CDR3 sequences, around a fifth seen once. The study's findings and limits: Diversity of TCR beta per million T cells declined in a roughly linear way with age. Researchers report that TCR beta diversity correlated strongly with naive T cell percentage.

This clonotype originated in a man aged 65 to 85 in good health. The sample consisted of blood. The chain links TRBV12-3 or TRBV12-4 to TRBJ2-1, with 7 nucleotides matching TRBD1. CDR3 coding DNA: TGTGCCGAGGGGGCAAGAATCAATGAGCAGTTCTTC. It specifies CAEGARINEQFF.